Below, 19 T cell receptor beta chains from the same sample are listed, as sequenced in a study. A single record per CDR3 protein comes from TCRdb applying MiXCR to the RT-PCR reads. The sample yields more than 600,000 distinct CDR3 sequences, approximately 15% seen once. The material sequenced was memory CD4+ T cells from blood. These receptors all stem from a female donor in good health, serving as a healthy control.

This clonotype was seen repeatedly, ten times or more. The chain recombines TRBV7-2 with TRBJ2-1; a possible D gene is TRBD1 (5 bases). Trimming pared 8 bases from V and 9 bases from J, leaving 14 bases between. The CDR3 sequence is 12 residues long. Germline CDR1 SGHTA, CDR2 FQGNSA. CDR3 sequence reads: CASSWGQGEQFF. The CDR3 region has the DNA TGTGCCAGCTCGTGGGGCCAGGGTGAGCAGTTCTTC.

This clonotype came up many times. The chain combines TRBV11-2 with TRBJ2-7, with 8 bases matching TRBD1. Germline CDR1 reads SGHAT; CDR2 reads FQNNGV. The CDR3 contains 14 residues. After removal of 5 bases from V and 3 bases from J, the junction contained 6 bases not matched to a gene. The CDR3 bases are TGTGCCAGCAGCCCACAGGGGGGAGGCTACGAGCAGTACTTC. It codes for CASSPQGGGYEQYF.

The rearrangement links TRBV30 to TRBJ2-2, with TRBD1 as a possible D gene (6 bases). V gave up 0 bases and J gave up 5 bases, with 7 bases separating them. The germline V gene has CDR1 GTSNPN and CDR2 SVGIG (reference sequence). The CDR3 has 13 amino acids. The CDR3 DNA reads TGTGCCTGGAGTGTAGGGGGAACCGGGGAGCTGTTTTTT. Its translation is CAWSVGGTGELFF.

This clonotype was recorded at least ten times. The V call is TRBV5-1, the J call TRBJ2-1; possible D gene TRBD2, 6 bases. Trimming left V 4 bases short and J 10 bases short, with 15 bases between. CDR3 length: 13 residues. Per germline, CDR1 SGHRS and CDR2 YFSETQ. CDR3 nucleotides: TGCGCCAGCAGCCGCGGAGGGCAGCTCGAGCAGTTCTTC. This encodes CASSRGGQLEQFF.

The chain recombines TRBV29-1 with TRBJ2-5, with 11 positions matching TRBD1. V was pared by 6 bases and J by 4 bases, with 4 bases of the junction left unmatched. This CDR3 contains 13 residues. Germline V gene sequence: CDR1 SQVTM, CDR2 ANQGSEA. The CDR3 here is CSVDRGLGETQYF. In DNA form, the CDR3 reads TGCAGCGTGGACAGGGGGCTGGGAGAGACCCAGTACTTC. Looking up the rest from reference TRBV29-1 and TRBJ2-5 gives the full variable domain: SAVISQKPSRDICQRGTSLTIQCQVDSQVTMMFWYRQQPGQSLTLIATANQGSEATYESGFVIDKFPISRPNLTFSTLTVSNMSPEDSSIYLCSVDRGLGETQYFGPGTRLLVL.

Only a few counts were recorded for this clonotype. The CDR3 spells CASSRPGTAYNEQFF. In DNA form, the CDR3 reads TGTGCCAGCAGCCGCCCCGGGACAGCCTACAATGAGCAGTTCTTC. The chain has TRBV11-2 and TRBJ2-1, with 7 nucleotides matching TRBD1. The CDR3 totals 15 residues. Looked up from germline, CDR1 is SGHAT and CDR2 is FQNNGV. The J segment lost 2 bases and the V segment lost 5 bases, leaving 6 bases of the junction unmatched.

The chain uses TRBV27 and TRBJ2-7; possibly TRBD1 for D (6 bases). Trimming pared 3 bases from V and 2 bases from J, leaving 11 bases between. The CDR3 extends over 14 amino acids. Germline V gene data show CDR1 as MNHEY and CDR2 as SMNVEV (reference sequence). The CDR3 loop is CASSFKAGAYEQYF. The CDR3, as DNA: TGTGCCAGCAGTTTTAAGGCAGGGGCCTACGAGCAGTACTTC.

CDR3 sequence: CSARNLAQEQYF. The CDR3 DNA reads as TGCAGTGCAAGGAACCTAGCTCAGGAGCAGTACTTC. The rearrangement uses TRBV20-1 and TRBJ2-7, with D possibly TRBD2 on 5 matching bases. Germline V CDR1 and CDR2: DFQATT, SNEGSKA (reference sequence). V lost 6 bases and J 7 bases, leaving 16 bases between the germline ends. The CDR3 length is 12 residues.

The sample holds a few counts of this clonotype. The chain couples TRBV7-9 to TRBJ2-1; D unclear. V was clipped by 1 base and J by 6 bases, with 10 bases between them. Germline V gene data show CDR1 as SEHNR and CDR2 as FQNEAQ (reference sequence). The CDR3 has 14 residues. CDR3 sequence: CASSLGLASNEQFF. CDR3 sequence (DNA): TGTGCCAGCAGCTTAGGCCTCGCTAGCAATGAGCAGTTCTTC.

This clonotype was counted at least ten times. The chain carries TRBV12-3 or TRBV12-4 and TRBJ1-1; D unclear. V was trimmed by 3 bases and J by 7 bases, leaving 9 bases between them. The CDR3 length is 12 residues. CDR3 in DNA: TGTGCCAGCAGTTTCCGGTTGGGTGAAGCTTTCTTT. It encodes CASSFRLGEAFF.

This clonotype was picked up a small number of times. The J gene is TRBJ1-4, the V gene TRBV10-3; tentatively, D is TRBD1 (5 bases). Between the trimmed V and J ends, which lost 10 bases and 0 bases, there was a span of 18 bases. This CDR3 is built from 16 residues. The germline gives CDR1 ENHRY, CDR2 SYGVKD. The CDR3 nucleotides are TGTGCCACCAGACCGGGAGGGGCGGCAACTAATGAAAAACTGTTTTTT. Translated, it gives CATRPGGAATNEKLFF.

This clonotype was seen many times. The chain combines TRBV20-1 with TRBJ2-3, with TRBD2 identical over 7 bases. J gave up 0 bases and V 3 bases, and 3 bases lay outside the gene matches. The CDR3 sequence is 14 residues long. The V gene's germline CDR1 is DFQATT and CDR2 SNEGSKA (reference sequence). The CDR3 region has the DNA TGCAGTGCTAGCAGGACTAGTAGCACAGATACGCAGTATTTT. It is translated as CSASRTSSTDTQYF.

This clonotype has a count of ten or more. J is TRBJ1-5 and V is TRBV7-2, with D perhaps matching TRBD1 (6 bases). The V gene lost 6 bases and the J gene lost 7 bases, with 16 bases spanning the gap. Germline V gene data show CDR1 as SGHTA and CDR2 as FQGNSA. The CDR3 loop spans 14 amino acids. The CDR3 DNA sequence: TGTGCCAGCAGTTTTACAGGGCTTGCCCAGCCCCAGCATTTT. Translated, it gives CASSFTGLAQPQHF.

This clonotype was picked up a small number of times. V is TRBV20-1 and J is TRBJ2-1; TRBD2 agrees at 9 bases. The CDR3 spans 15 residues. From germline, CDR1 is DFQATT and CDR2 SNEGSKA (reference sequence). V shed 6 bases, J shed 2 bases, and the junction held 8 bases outside the gene matches. The CDR3 region has the DNA TGCAGTGCGAACACTGGGACTAGCCCCTACAATGAGCAGTTCTTC. Its translation: CSANTGTSPYNEQFF.

This clonotype has only a few counts. The rearrangement joins TRBV6-1 to TRBJ1-2, with 7 bases lining up with TRBD1. The ends lost 3 bases at V and 4 bases at J; junction bases unmatched: 8. Germline assignment: CDR1 MNHNS and CDR2 SASEGT. The CDR3 is 15 residues long. The CDR3 nucleotides read TGTGCCAGCAGTGAGTCGGGGGACAGAACCTATGGCTACACCTTC. This sequence encodes CASSESGDRTYGYTF.

In this sample, this clonotype turned up a few times. The J gene is TRBJ1-1, the V gene TRBV9; D call uncertain. Trimming stripped 4 bases from V and 11 bases from J, with 18 bases between. The germline CDR1 and CDR2 sequences are SGDLS and YYNGEE. The CDR3 loop spans 13 amino acids. CDR3 coding DNA: TGTGCCAGCAGCAGGACGCCCACGAGTGATGCTTTCTTT. Translated, it gives CASSRTPTSDAFF.

This clonotype came up a few times. The V call is TRBV20-1, the J call TRBJ2-7, with D possibly TRBD1 on 5 matching bases. Germline CDR1 and CDR2: DFQATT and SNEGSKA (reference sequence). Trimming cost V 6 bases and J 5 bases, with 23 bases left between them. This CDR3 contains 15 residues. The CDR3 sequence: CSASTFSQGLNEQYF. Here the CDR3 DNA reads TGCAGTGCGTCGACCTTTAGCCAGGGCTTAAACGAGCAGTACTTC.

This clonotype was seen more than once but under ten times. V gene TRBV29-1 combines with J gene TRBJ1-5; a weak D match, TRBD1 (5 bases). This CDR3 is built from 14 residues. With 4 bases removed from V and 5 bases from J, the gap between germline ends came to 15 bases. Germline values: CDR1 SQVTM, CDR2 ANQGSEA. CDR3 region: CSVVVGGSDQPQHF. CDR3 bases: TGCAGCGTTGTAGTGGGGGGGAGTGATCAGCCCCAGCATTTT.

This clonotype has a single count. In DNA, the CDR3 is TGTGCCACCAGCAGAGCGACTACGGGGGGGGGCGACAATGAGCAGTTCTTC. Residues: CATSRATTGGGDNEQFF. V is TRBV15 and J is TRBJ2-1, with 8 positions matching TRBD2. The junction had 10 bases not matched to a gene; V was cut back by 1 base and J by 5 bases. Per germline, CDR1 LNHNV and CDR2 YYDKDF (reference sequence). The CDR3 contains 17 residues.